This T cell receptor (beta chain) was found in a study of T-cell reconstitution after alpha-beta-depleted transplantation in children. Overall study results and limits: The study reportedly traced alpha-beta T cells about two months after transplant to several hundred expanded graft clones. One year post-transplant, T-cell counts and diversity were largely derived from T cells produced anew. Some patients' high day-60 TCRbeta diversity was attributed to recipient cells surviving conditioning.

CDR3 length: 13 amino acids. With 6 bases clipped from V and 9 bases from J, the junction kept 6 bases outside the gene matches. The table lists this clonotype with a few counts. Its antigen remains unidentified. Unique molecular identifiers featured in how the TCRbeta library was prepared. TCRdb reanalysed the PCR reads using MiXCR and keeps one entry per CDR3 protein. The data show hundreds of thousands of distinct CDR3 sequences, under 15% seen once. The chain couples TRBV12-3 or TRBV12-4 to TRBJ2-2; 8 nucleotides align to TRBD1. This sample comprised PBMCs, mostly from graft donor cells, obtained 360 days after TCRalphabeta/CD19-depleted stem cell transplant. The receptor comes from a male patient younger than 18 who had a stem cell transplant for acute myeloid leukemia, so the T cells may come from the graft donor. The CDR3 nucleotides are TGTGCCAGCAGCCCGGACAGGGTCCGGGAGCTGTTTTTT. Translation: CASSPDRVRELFF.